This is a list of T cell receptor beta chains from one sample in a study of cytomegalovirus exposure and HLA in healthy donors. Assay used: immunoSEQ multiplex PCR; TCRdb lists only in-frame clones, some missing. The table lists some 190,000 clones, around 73% of them singletons. The sequencing sample was made of PBMCs. The origin of the receptors is a woman in her 30s in good health and CMV-seropositive. Each CDR3 is given with its conserved first and last residue. A D gene is named only where the DNA matches it firmly. Part of the rows lack a size; the others show once, few, many or a class for expanded clones.

NA	TRBV19	TRBJ2-7	TRBD2	TGTGCCAGTAGTATGGCGGGAGGGTTCTACGAGCAGTACTTC	CASSMAGGFYEQYF
NA	TRBV7-9	TRBJ1-3	TRBD1	TGTGCCAGCAGCCCTAGGACAGGATACTCTGGAAACACCATATATTTT	CASSPRTGYSGNTIYF
NA	TRBV5-6	TRBJ2-5	TRBD2	TGTGCCAGCAGCCCTGGGGTCTGGCTAGCGGGAGAGACCCAGTACTTC	CASSPGVWLAGETQYF
NA	TRBV4-2	TRBJ2-1	NA	TGTGCCAGCAGCCAAGCGGCTAGTCGGGGCAATGAGCAGTTCTTC	CASSQAASRGNEQFF
NA	TRBV21-1	TRBJ1-4	NA	TGTGCCAGCAGCAAAGCTGTCACCGGTACTAATGAAAAACTGTTTTTT	CASSKAVTGTNEKLFF
NA	TRBV7-2	TRBJ1-1	TRBD1	TGTGCCAGCAAAAGACAGGGGAACACTGAAGCTTTCTTT	CASKRQGNTEAFF
NA	TRBV7-8	TRBJ2-3	TRBD2	TGTGCCAGCAGCCGTTTACTAGCGACCACCACAGATACGCAGTATTTT	CASSRLLATTTDTQYF
NA	TRBV19	TRBJ2-5	NA	TGTGCCAGTACCCCGGGGGGCTACCAAGAGACCCAGTACTTC	CASTPGGYQETQYF
NA	TRBV6-6	TRBJ1-2	NA	TGTGCCAGCAGCCCCGCCAGGGAATATGGCTACACCTTC	CASSPAREYGYTF
NA	TRBV6-1	TRBJ2-3	TRBD2	TGTGCCAGCAGTGTGTTAGCGGGGGGAGAAGATACGCAGTATTTT	CASSVLAGGEDTQYF
NA	TRBV9	TRBJ1-1	NA	TGTGCCAGCAGCGTAGGTCCGCTTACAGGTGGGACTGAAGCTTTCTTT	CASSVGPLTGGTEAFF
NA	TRBV18	TRBJ1-3	NA	TGTGCCAGCTCACCCGGGGTACACTCTGGAAACACCATATATTTT	CASSPGVHSGNTIYF
NA	TRBV27	TRBJ2-2	NA	TGTGCCAGCAGTACTCCTAGGTCGAGCGGGGAGCTGTTTTTT	CASSTPRSSGELFF
NA	TRBV6-4	TRBJ2-1	TRBD2	TGTGCCAGCAGTTCCCATTCAGCGGGACCACCTGAGCAGTTCTTC	CASSSHSAGPPEQFF
NA	TRBV6-4	TRBJ2-5	NA	TGTGCCAGCGGTGTCACAGAACATGGGACCCAGTACTTC	CASGVTEHGTQYF
NA	TRBV5-1	TRBJ1-1	TRBD1	TGCGCCAGCCGGACAGGGGCGAACACTGAAGCTTTCTTT	CASRTGANTEAFF
NA	TRBV9	TRBJ2-7	NA	TGTGCCAGCAGCCCTCGGTTGGAGGGCCCCAACGAGCAGTACTTC	CASSPRLEGPNEQYF
NA	TRBV27	TRBJ1-1	NA	TGTGCCAGCAGTTTACGTACAGGGTTGAACACTGAAGCTTTCTTT	CASSLRTGLNTEAFF
NA	TRBV4-3	TRBJ1-4	NA	TGCGCCAGCAGCCAATCAGAGGGGAGGAATGAAAAACTGTTTTTT	CASSQSEGRNEKLFF
NA	TRBV5-1	TRBJ2-2	TRBD1	TGCGCCAGCAGCTTCCCCGGGACAGGGAACACCGGGGAGCTGTTTTTT	CASSFPGTGNTGELFF
NA	TRBV27	TRBJ2-2	TRBD2	TGTGCCAGCACTACCTTGGGAGGGGCCGTCCGGGAGCTGTTTTTT	CASTTLGGAVRELFF
few	TRBV5-5	TRBJ1-2	TRBD1	TGTGCCAGCAGCGTGAGAGGACAGGGGGACTATGGCTACACCTTC	CASSVRGQGDYGYTF
NA	TRBV7-3	TRBJ2-1	TRBD2	TGTGCCAGCAGCTTATACGGCGGGGGGGCCTACAATGAGCAGTTCTTC	CASSLYGGGAYNEQFF
once	TRBV28	TRBJ2-1	NA	TGTGCCAGCAGTCCCCTAGCCTGGGACTACAATGAGCAGTTCTTC	CASSPLAWDYNEQFF
once	TRBV7-9	TRBJ1-1	NA	TGTGCCAGCAGCTTATCAGGGTTTATAGAAGCTTTCTTT	CASSLSGFIEAFF
NA	TRBV4-2	TRBJ2-7	NA	TGTGCCAGCAGCCAACACTCTAAGACACCGTACGAGCAGTACTTC	CASSQHSKTPYEQYF
NA	TRBV6-5	TRBJ2-3	TRBD2	TGTGCCAGCACCGACGGACTAGCGTACACAGATACGCAGTATTTT	CASTDGLAYTDTQYF
NA	TRBV7-9	TRBJ2-5	NA	TGTGCCAGCAGCGGCGGGGACTTCTGGGGAGAGACCCAGTACTTC	CASSGGDFWGETQYF
NA	TRBV7-2	TRBJ2-5	NA	TGTGCCAGCACCCAACAGGGGAGGCAGACCCAGTACTTC	CASTQQGRQTQYF
NA	TRBV15	TRBJ2-7	NA	TGTGCCACCAACGCCGGGACTGGTATCTACGAGCAGTACTTC	CATNAGTGIYEQYF
few	TRBV30	TRBJ2-4	TRBD1	TGTGCCTGCTCGCGCCTCGGGACAGAAGCCAAAAACATTCAGTACTTC	CACSRLGTEAKNIQYF
NA	TRBV7-8	TRBJ1-1	NA	TGTGCCAGCAGTTATGTACTTTTGAACACTGAAGCTTTCTTT	CASSYVLLNTEAFF
few	TRBV5-4	TRBJ2-7	TRBD1	TGTGCCAGCAGACAAACCCTGGACAGGGTTTACGAGCAGTACTTC	CASRQTLDRVYEQYF
once	TRBV29-1	TRBJ2-7	NA	TGCAGCGTTTTACTTGTAATGGGCCCCTACGAGCAGTACTTC	CSVLLVMGPYEQYF
few	TRBV5-1	TRBJ2-5	NA	TGCGCCAGCAGCTTCCGGGGGAATGCGGAGACCCAGTACTTC	CASSFRGNAETQYF
once	TRBV7-9	TRBJ1-2	NA	TGTGTCATACAGGCATTCGCCCTTCCCTCCTATGGCTACACCTTC	CVIQAFALPSYGYTF
once	TRBV6-1	TRBJ1-1	TRBD1	TGTGCCACCGAGACAGGGGGCGGTGGCACTGAAGCTTTCTTT	CATETGGGGTEAFF
NA	TRBV5-8	TRBJ2-1	NA	TGTGCCAGCAGCAAGGACTCGTTACCTTACAATGAGCAGTTCTTC	CASSKDSLPYNEQFF
NA	TRBV30	TRBJ2-3	NA	TGTGCCTGGAGTCCAGCTGGAGGCTCGCGAACAGATACGCAGTATTTT	CAWSPAGGSRTDTQYF
NA	TRBV10-3	TRBJ2-7	NA	TGTGCCATCGGCAGACTGACTACGGAGCAGTACTTC	CAIGRLTTEQYF
once	TRBV30	TRBJ1-1	TRBD1	TGTGCCTGGAGTGGCAGGGGGTTTAACACTGAAGCTTTCTTT	CAWSGRGFNTEAFF
NA	TRBV15	TRBJ2-7	TRBD1	TGTGCCACCAGCAGGACAGGGTTAGGATGGCACGAGCAGTACTTC	CATSRTGLGWHEQYF
NA	TRBV5-1	TRBJ2-7	TRBD1	TGCGCCAGCAGCTTGGCTGGGACAGGTATATCCTACGAGCAGTACTTC	CASSLAGTGISYEQYF
few	TRBV6-1	TRBJ1-2	TRBD1	TGTGCCAGCAGTGAACCAGGACAGGGGATAGGAGGCTACACCTTC	CASSEPGQGIGGYTF
NA	TRBV7-2	TRBJ1-2	NA	TGTGCCAGCAGCCGAACGACAGCTAACTATGGCTACACCTTC	CASSRTTANYGYTF